This record concerns one T cell receptor (beta chain) sequence. These data are taken from a study of blood T cells in healthy people across ages. Combining a sample-barcoded 5' primer with a J-beta primer mix, a second PCR ran for roughly 7 to 12 cycles. MiXCR, applied by TCRdb to the 5' RACE reads, yields one record per CDR3 protein. The sample includes about 680,000 distinct CDR3 sequences, around 49% of them seen just once. Trimming took 5 bases from V and 3 from J, leaving 16 bases between them. CDR1 and CDR2 from the germline V gene are MGHDK and SYGVNS. The CDR3 has 15 residues. The sequenced sample was blood. The sequence was obtained from a woman aged 55-75 years in good health. This chain joins TRBV25-1 and TRBJ1-2, with D perhaps TRBD1 (6 bases). The CDR3, as DNA: TGTGCCAGCAGTTCCCTCAGGGGCGCGGACTATGGCTACACCTTC. Amino acid sequence: CASSSLRGADYGYTF.